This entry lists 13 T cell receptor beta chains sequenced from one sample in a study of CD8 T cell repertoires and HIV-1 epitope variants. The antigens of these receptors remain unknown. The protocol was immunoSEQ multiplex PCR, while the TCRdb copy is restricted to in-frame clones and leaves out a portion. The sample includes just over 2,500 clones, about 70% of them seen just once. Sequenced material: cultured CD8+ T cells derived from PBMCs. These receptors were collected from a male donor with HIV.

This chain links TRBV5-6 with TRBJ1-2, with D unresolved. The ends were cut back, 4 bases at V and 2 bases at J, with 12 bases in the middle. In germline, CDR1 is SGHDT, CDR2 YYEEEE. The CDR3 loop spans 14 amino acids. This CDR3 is CASSPGTGNYGYTF. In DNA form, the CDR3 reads TGTGCCAGCAGCCCAGGAACCGGAAACTATGGCTACACCTTC.

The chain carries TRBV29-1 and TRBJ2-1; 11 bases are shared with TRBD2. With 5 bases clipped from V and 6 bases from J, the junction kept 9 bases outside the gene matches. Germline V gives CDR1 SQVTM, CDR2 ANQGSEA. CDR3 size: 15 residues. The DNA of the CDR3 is TGCAGCGTTCGTCAACTAGCGGGAGTGGGCAATGAGCAGTTCTTC. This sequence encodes CSVRQLAGVGNEQFF.

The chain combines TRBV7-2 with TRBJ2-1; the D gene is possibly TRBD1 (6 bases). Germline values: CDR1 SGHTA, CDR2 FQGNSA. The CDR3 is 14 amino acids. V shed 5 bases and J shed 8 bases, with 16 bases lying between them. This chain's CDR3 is CASSLDGTLDEQFF. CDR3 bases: TGTGCCAGCAGCCTGGATGGGACATTGGATGAGCAGTTCTTC.

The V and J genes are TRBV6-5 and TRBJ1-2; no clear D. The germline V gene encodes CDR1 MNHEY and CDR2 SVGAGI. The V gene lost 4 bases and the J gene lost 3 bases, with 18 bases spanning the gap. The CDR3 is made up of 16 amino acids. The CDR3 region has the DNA TGTGCCAGCAGTTCCCGGGCAGGAGAGTGGGACTATGGCTACACCTTC. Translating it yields CASSSRAGEWDYGYTF.

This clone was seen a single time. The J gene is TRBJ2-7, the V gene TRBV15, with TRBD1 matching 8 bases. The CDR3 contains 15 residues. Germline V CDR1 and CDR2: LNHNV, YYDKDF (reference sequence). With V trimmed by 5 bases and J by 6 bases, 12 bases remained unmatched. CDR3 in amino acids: CATSDGTGGIGEQYF. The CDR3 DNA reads TGTGCCACCAGCGATGGGACAGGTGGCATTGGCGAGCAGTACTTC.

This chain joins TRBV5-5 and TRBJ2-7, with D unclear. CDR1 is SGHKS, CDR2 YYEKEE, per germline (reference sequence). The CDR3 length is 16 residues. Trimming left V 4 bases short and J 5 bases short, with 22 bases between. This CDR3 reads CASSPTSRSVSDEQYF. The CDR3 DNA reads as TGTGCCAGCAGCCCCACGTCTAGGTCGGTCTCGGACGAGCAGTACTTC.

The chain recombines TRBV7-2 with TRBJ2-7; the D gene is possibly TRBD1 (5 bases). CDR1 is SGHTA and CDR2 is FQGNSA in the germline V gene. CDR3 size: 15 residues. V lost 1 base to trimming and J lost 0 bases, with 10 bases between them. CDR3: CASSLGTLSSYEQYF. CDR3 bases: TGTGCCAGCAGCTTAGGGACATTGAGCTCCTACGAGCAGTACTTC. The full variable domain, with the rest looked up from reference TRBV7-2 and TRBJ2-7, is GAGVSQSPSNKVTEKGKDVELRCDPISGHTALYWYRQSLGQGLEFLIYFQGNSAPDKSGLPSDRFSAERTGGSVSTLTIQRTQQEDSAVYLCASSLGTLSSYEQYFGPGTRLTVT.

This CDR3 reads CAISEGYNEQFF. In DNA form, the CDR3 reads TGTGCCATCAGTGAGGGCTACAATGAGCAGTTCTTC. The chain has TRBV10-3 and TRBJ2-1; D remains unclear. Germline assignment: CDR1 ENHRY and CDR2 SYGVKD. There are 12 residues in the CDR3. V lost 2 bases and J 3 bases, leaving 2 bases between the germline ends.

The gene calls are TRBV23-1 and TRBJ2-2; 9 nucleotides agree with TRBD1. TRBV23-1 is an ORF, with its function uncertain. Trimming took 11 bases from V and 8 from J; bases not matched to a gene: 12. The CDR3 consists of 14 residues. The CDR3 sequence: CAHGTGTVQGELFF. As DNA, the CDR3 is TGCGCCCACGGGACAGGGACTGTCCAAGGGGAGCTGTTTTTT.

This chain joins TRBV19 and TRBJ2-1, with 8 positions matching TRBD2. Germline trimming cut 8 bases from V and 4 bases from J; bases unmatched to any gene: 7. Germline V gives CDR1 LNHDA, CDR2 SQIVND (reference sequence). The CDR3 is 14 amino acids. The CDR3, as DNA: TGTGCCAGTGCAGCGGGGGTTATATACAATGAGCAGTTCTTC. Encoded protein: CASAAGVIYNEQFF. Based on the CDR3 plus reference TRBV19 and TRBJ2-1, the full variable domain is DGGITQSPKYLFRKEGQNVTLSCEQNLNHDAMYWYRQDPGQGLRLIYYSQIVNDFQKGDIAEGYSVSREKKESFPLTVTSAQKNPTAFYLCASAAGVIYNEQFFGPGTRLTVL.

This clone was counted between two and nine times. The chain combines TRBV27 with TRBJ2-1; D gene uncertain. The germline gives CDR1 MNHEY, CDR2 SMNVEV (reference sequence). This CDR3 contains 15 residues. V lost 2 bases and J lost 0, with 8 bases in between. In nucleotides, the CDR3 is TGTGCCAGCAGTTTAACCTTGAGCTCCTACAATGAGCAGTTCTTC. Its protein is CASSLTLSSYNEQFF.

Here the CDR3 DNA reads TGTGCCTTTACGAGAGAGGAATCCTACGAGCAGTACTTC. This codes for CAFTREESYEQYF. This chain joins TRBV7-9 and TRBJ2-7; D remains unclear. CDR1 and CDR2 from the germline V gene are SEHNR and FQNEAQ (reference sequence). The CDR3 runs to 13 residues. The V gene lost 11 bases and the J gene lost 1 base, with 15 bases spanning the gap.

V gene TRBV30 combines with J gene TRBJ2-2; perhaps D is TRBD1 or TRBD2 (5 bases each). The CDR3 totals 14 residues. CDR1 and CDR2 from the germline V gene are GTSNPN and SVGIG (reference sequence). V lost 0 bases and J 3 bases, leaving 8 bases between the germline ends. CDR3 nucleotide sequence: TGTGCCTGGAGTGTATTGGGGGACACCGGGGAGCTGTTTTTT. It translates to CAWSVLGDTGELFF.